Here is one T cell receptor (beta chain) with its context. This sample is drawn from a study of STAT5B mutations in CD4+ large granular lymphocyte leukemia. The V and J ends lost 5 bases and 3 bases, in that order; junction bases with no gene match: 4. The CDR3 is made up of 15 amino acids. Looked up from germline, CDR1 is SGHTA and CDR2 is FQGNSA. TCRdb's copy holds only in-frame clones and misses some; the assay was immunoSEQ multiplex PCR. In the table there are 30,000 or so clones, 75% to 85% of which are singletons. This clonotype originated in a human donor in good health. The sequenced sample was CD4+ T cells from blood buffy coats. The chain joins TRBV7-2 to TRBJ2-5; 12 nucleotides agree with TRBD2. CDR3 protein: CASSTRLAGEETQYF. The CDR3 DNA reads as TGTGCCAGCAGCACCCGACTAGCGGGGGAAGAGACCCAGTACTTC. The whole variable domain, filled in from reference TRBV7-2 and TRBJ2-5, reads GAGVSQSPSNKVTEKGKDVELRCDPISGHTALYWYRQSLGQGLEFLIYFQGNSAPDKSGLPSDRFSAERTGGSVSTLTIQRTQQEDSAVYLCASSTRLAGEETQYFGPGTRLLVL.